This entry lists 5 T cell receptor beta chains sequenced from one sample in a study of cytomegalovirus exposure and HLA in healthy donors. The PCR contained 60 Vbeta and 13 Jbeta primers. The data were produced by immunoSEQ multiplex PCR, yet TCRdb's version contains in-frame clones alone and is incomplete. This table has about 250,000 clones, just over 70% appearing once. Material for sequencing was PBMCs. Source of these receptors: a female donor in good health and CMV-seronegative.

This chain connects TRBV11-2 to TRBJ1-4; TRBD1 matches 8 bases. This CDR3 contains 13 residues. V gave up 4 bases and J gave up 14 bases; unmatched junction bases: 9. Germline CDR1 reads SGHAT; CDR2 reads FQNNGV. In DNA, the CDR3 is TGTGCCAGCAGCTGGAACAGGGGGGAGGTCCTGTTTTTT. As protein: CASSWNRGEVLFF.

The chain has TRBV5-1 and TRBJ1-5; no firm D call. Germline loops: CDR1 SGHRS, CDR2 YFSETQ. CDR3 size: 13 residues. Trimming removed 0 bases at V and 6 bases at J, with 7 bases between. The CDR3 protein is CASSLAEGQPQHF. CDR3 DNA sequence: TGCGCCAGCAGCTTGGCGGAGGGTCAGCCCCAGCATTTT.

V usage is TRBV14 and J usage is TRBJ2-7, with 12 bases aligning to TRBD1. The CDR3 spans 16 residues. The junction had 7 bases not matched to a gene; V was cut back by 5 bases and J by 2 bases. Germline V gene lookup returns CDR1 SGHDN and CDR2 FVKESK. The CDR3 sequence is CASSSRDRGRPYEQYF. In DNA, the CDR3 is TGTGCCAGCAGCTCCCGGGACAGGGGGCGCCCCTACGAGCAGTACTTC.

The rearrangement uses TRBV5-1 and TRBJ2-2; D is possibly TRBD1 (6 bases). Germline CDR1 is SGHRS and CDR2 is YFSETQ. The ends were cut back, 1 base at V and 7 bases at J, with 11 bases in the middle. CDR3 length: 14 amino acids. This CDR3 is CASSLYRAGGELFF. DNA for the CDR3: TGCGCCAGCAGCTTGTACAGGGCCGGCGGGGAGCTGTTTTTT. Together with reference TRBV5-1 and TRBJ2-2, the CDR3 gives the full variable domain: KAGVTQTPRYLIKTRGQQVTLSCSPISGHRSVSWYQQTPGQGLQFLFEYFSETQRNKGNFPGRFSGRQFSNSRSEMNVSTLELGDSALYLCASSLYRAGGELFFGEGSRLTVL.

The rearrangement links TRBV9 to TRBJ2-1; 15 bases fit TRBD2. The V gene end was trimmed by 2 bases and the J gene end by 4 bases; junction bases not matched to a gene: 4. Germline CDR1 SGDLS, CDR2 YYNGEE. There are 17 residues in the CDR3. The CDR3 DNA reads as TGTGCCAGCAGCGTGGGACTAGCGGGAGGCCTATACAATGAGCAGTTCTTC. Protein product: CASSVGLAGGLYNEQFF.